A selection of T cell receptor beta chains follows, all from one sample in a study of CD8+CD57+ T cells in acquired aplastic anemia. TCRdb used MiXCR to reprocess the reads, holding one entry per CDR3 protein. The table shows around 170,000 distinct CDR3 sequences, with just over 45% occurring only once. The sequenced sample consisted of sorted CD4+, CD8+, or CD8+CD57+ T cells (not recorded which) from PBMCs. The origin of the receptors is a human donor in good health. The CDR3 runs from the conserved cysteine through the conserved F or W. D genes are given only for firm matches. Clone size is shown for a subset of rows, as once, few, many or a class of expanded clone.

j_call clone_size d_call v_call cdr3_aa cdr3_nt
TRBJ2-1 many NA TRBV9 CASSVAGTIYNEQFF TGTGCCAGCAGCGTAGCAGGGACCATTTACAATGAGCAGTTCTTC
TRBJ1-2 many TRBD1 TRBV6-1 CASSTGVYGYTF TGTGCCAGCAGTACAGGGGTCTATGGCTACACCTTC
TRBJ1-2 NA TRBD1 TRBV19 CASSIRGQGGYTF TGTGCCAGTAGTATAAGGGGGCAAGGTGGCTACACCTTC
TRBJ1-3 few NA TRBV5-6 CASSLGLRQYGNTIYF TGTGCCAGCAGCTTGGGACTCCGACAGTATGGAAACACCATATATTTT
TRBJ1-1 NA NA TRBV10-3 CAIGAPPEAFF TGTGCCATCGGAGCCCCCCCCGAAGCTTTCTTT
TRBJ2-7 many TRBD2 TRBV4-2 CASSQDPGGRSYEQYF TGTGCCAGCAGCCAAGATCCGGGGGGACGGTCCTACGAGCAGTACTTC
TRBJ2-5 many TRBD1 TRBV20-1 CSATDRASQETQYF TGCAGTGCTACTGACAGGGCGAGTCAAGAGACCCAGTACTTC
TRBJ2-2 NA TRBD2 TRBV19 CASSISGLAGTGELFF TGTGCCAGTAGTATATCGGGACTAGCCGGCACCGGGGAGCTGTTTTTT
TRBJ2-7 NA TRBD2 TRBV12-3/TRBV12-4 CASSLSGRNYEQYF TGTGCCAGCAGTTTAAGCGGGAGGAACTACGAGCAGTACTTC
TRBJ2-7 NA TRBD1 TRBV15 CATSSRFGDRGRDEQYF TGTGCCACCAGCAGTCGGTTTGGGGATAGGGGGCGCGACGAGCAGTACTTC
TRBJ2-2 NA TRBD1 TRBV12-3/TRBV12-4 CANFRGTGTGELFF TGTGCCAACTTTAGGGGGACAGGGACTGGGGAGCTGTTTTTT
TRBJ1-4 NA NA TRBV7-2 CASSMLGREKLFF TGTGCCAGCAGCATGTTGGGGAGGGAAAAACTGTTTTTT
TRBJ2-6 NA NA TRBV28 CASTTSGANVLTF TGTGCCAGCACCACGTCTGGGGCCAACGTCCTGACTTTC
TRBJ2-7 NA TRBD1 TRBV7-9 CASSVTGPYEQYF TGTGCCAGCAGCGTGACAGGGCCTTACGAGCAGTACTTC
TRBJ2-7 few NA TRBV7-9 CASSLSHEQYF TGTGCCAGCAGCTTATCCCACGAGCAGTACTTC